The T cell receptor (beta chain) described here comes from a study of OX40 agonist ivuxolimab in advanced cancers. Overall study findings and caveats: On average, CD8+ T cells had more expanded clones than CD4+.

At baseline, cycle 4 day 1, and cycle 7 day 1, blood was sampled. Concerning this clone itself: The antigen is unknown.

V lost 2 bases, J lost 5 bases, and 8 bases stayed unmatched. Germline CDR1 is MDHEN and CDR2 is SYDVKM. CDR3 length equals 16 residues. Here immunoSEQ multiplex PCR was the method, and the copy in TCRdb shows in-frame clones only, minus some. The data contain under 70,000 clones, approximately 86% of them seen just once; the ten biggest clones take up around 2.2%. The TCR was taken from an adult with an advanced solid tumor such as melanoma, head and neck, liver or kidney cancer. Material: CD4+ or CD8+ T cells sorted from blood, obtained in a trial of the OX40 agonist ivuxolimab. The J gene is TRBJ2-5, the V gene TRBV28; 10 bases map to TRBD2. CDR3 protein: CASSLGVLAGQETQYF. CDR3 in DNA: TGTGCCAGCAGTTTAGGGGTACTAGCGGGGCAGGAGACCCAGTACTTC.